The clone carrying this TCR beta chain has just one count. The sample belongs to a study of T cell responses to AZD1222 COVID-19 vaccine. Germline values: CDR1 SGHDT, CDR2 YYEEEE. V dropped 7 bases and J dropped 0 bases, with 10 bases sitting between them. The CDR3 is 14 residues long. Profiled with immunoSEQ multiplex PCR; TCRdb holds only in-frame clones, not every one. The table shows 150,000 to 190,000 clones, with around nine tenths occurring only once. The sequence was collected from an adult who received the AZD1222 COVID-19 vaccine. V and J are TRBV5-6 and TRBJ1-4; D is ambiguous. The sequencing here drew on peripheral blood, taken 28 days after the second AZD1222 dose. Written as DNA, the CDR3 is TGTGCCAGCGCGGACGGTGCAACTAATGAAAAACTGTTTTTT. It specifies CASADGATNEKLFF. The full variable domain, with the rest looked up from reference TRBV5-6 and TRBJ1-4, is DAGVTQSPTHLIKTRGQQVTLRCSPKSGHDTVSWYQQALGQGPQFIFQYYEEEERQRGNFPDRFSGHQFPNYSSELNVNALLLGDSALYLCASADGATNEKLFFGSGTQLSVL.